These 3 T cell receptor beta chains were sequenced from one sample in a study of OX40 agonist ivuxolimab in advanced cancers. Libraries were made using the immunoSEQ multiplex PCR assay. TCRdb holds this immuneACCESS table with in-frame rearrangements only. Some clones are missing; in checked studies, unresolved V genes explain under half, and the rest has no known cause. Recorded for this sample are approximately 86,000 clones; about 90% of them occurred a single time. The ten largest account for 0.9% to 1.2% of the sample. Sample: CD4+ or CD8+ T cells sorted from blood, taken in a trial of the OX40 agonist ivuxolimab. These receptors came from an adult with an advanced solid tumor such as melanoma, head and neck, liver or kidney cancer.

The CDR3 protein is CAWQVGSREGYTF. The CDR3 nucleotides read TGTGCCTGGCAAGTGGGTTCGAGGGAAGGCTACACCTTC. The chain uses TRBV30 and TRBJ1-2; D is ambiguous. This CDR3 has 13 residues. V dropped 5 bases and J dropped 8 bases, with 18 bases sitting between them. Germline V gene data show CDR1 as GTSNPN and CDR2 as SVGIG (reference sequence).

This clone was counted once. The chain couples TRBV28 to TRBJ2-7, with 10 bases matching TRBD2. The CDR3 sequence is 16 residues long. V lost 4 bases to trimming and J lost 2 bases; unmatched junction nucleotides: 8. Looked up from germline, CDR1 is MDHEN and CDR2 is SYDVKM. The CDR3 nucleotides are TGTGCCAGCAGTTCCCCCACTAGCGGGGTTACCTACGAGCAGTACTTC. Translated, it gives CASSSPTSGVTYEQYF.

The chain employs TRBV15 and TRBJ1-1; D is unclear. The germline V and J ends were trimmed by 8 bases and 1 base, with 11 bases remaining between them. Per germline, CDR1 LNHNV and CDR2 YYDKDF (reference sequence). The CDR3 sequence is 13 residues long. The CDR3 loop is CATGGRRNTEAFF. Here the CDR3 DNA reads TGTGCCACCGGCGGACGGCGGAACACTGAAGCTTTCTTT.